The source of this T cell receptor (beta chain) is a study of CD8+CD57+ T cells in acquired aplastic anemia. For CDR3 and TCR beta VDJ profiling, genomic DNA was the template used. TCRdb reanalysed the reads using MiXCR and keeps one entry per CDR3 protein. Among 160,000 or so distinct CDR3 sequences listed, 40% to 55% were seen once. The CDR3 has 12 residues. V dropped 8 bases and J dropped 8 bases, with 15 bases sitting between them. Looked up from germline, CDR1 is MNHNS and CDR2 is SASEGT. Flow cytometry had shown expanded CD8+CD57+ cells in the patients chosen for sequencing. The chain has TRBV6-1 and TRBJ1-2, with D perhaps matching TRBD1 (6 bases). Sequenced material: sorted CD4+, CD8+, or CD8+CD57+ T cells (not recorded which) from PBMCs. The sequence was obtained from a human donor with aplastic anemia. Written as DNA, the CDR3 is TGTGCCAGCGTGGGGGGGCAGGAAGGCTACACCTTC. It is translated as CASVGGQEGYTF.